This is a list of T cell receptor beta chains from one sample in a study of cytotoxic CD8 clonotypes in ibrutinib-treated CLL. Profiling relied on immunoSEQ multiplex PCR, and the TCRdb table lists in-frame clones only, not all of them. The data show tens of thousands of clones, around 84% seen once. Sequencing used PBMCs, obtained before ibrutinib treatment. The receptors were sampled from a human donor with chronic lymphocytic leukemia. CDR3s include the opening cysteine and the closing phenylalanine or tryptophan. A D gene is named only where the DNA matches it firmly. The size field is filled for only some rows; it gives once, few, many or a size class.

V	J	D	size	DNA	CDR3
TRBV4-3	TRBJ1-2	.	.	TGCGCCAGCAGCCAAGACAGGGTTCGTGGCTACACCTTC	CASSQDRVRGYTF
TRBV27	TRBJ2-7	TRBD2	.	TGTGCCAGCAGTTTAAAATTTGTAGGACTAGACCACGAGCAGTACTTC	CASSLKFVGLDHEQYF
TRBV7-8	TRBJ2-3	TRBD2	.	TGTGCCAGCAGCCGACTAGCGGGAGTTGAAGATACGCAGTATTTT	CASSRLAGVEDTQYF
TRBV11-3	TRBJ2-3	TRBD2	.	TGTGCCAGCAGCTTATGGACTAGCGGGAGCAGTAGCACAGATACGCAGTATTTT	CASSLWTSGSSSTDTQYF
TRBV29-1	TRBJ2-3	TRBD1	.	TGCAGCGTTGAAGGGGGACAGGGTTACACAGATACGCAGTATTTT	CSVEGGQGYTDTQYF
TRBV28	TRBJ1-2	.	few	TGTGCCAGCACCCTCCAGGTTGTTTCTAACTATGGCTACACCTTC	CASTLQVVSNYGYTF
TRBV5-6	TRBJ2-4	TRBD2	.	TGTGCCAGCAGCTTCGGACTAGCGGGGGTGGGAAACATTCAGTACTTC	CASSFGLAGVGNIQYF
TRBV4-2	TRBJ2-7	.	.	TGTGCCAGCAGCCAAGACTATCGAAGCTACGGGACGGCGTCCTACGAGCAGTACTTC	CASSQDYRSYGTASYEQYF
TRBV6-5	TRBJ2-7	.	.	TGTGCCAGCGGTACCTACGAGCAGTACTTC	CASGTYEQYF
TRBV27	TRBJ2-3	.	.	TGTGCCAGCGGAAGGTATATTGGCGATACGCAGTATTTT	CASGRYIGDTQYF
TRBV6-1	TRBJ1-1	.	.	TGTGCCAGCAGTGTCGTGAACACTGAAGCTTTCTTT	CASSVVNTEAFF
TRBV30	TRBJ1-1	TRBD1	.	TGTGCCTGGAGGGCACAGGGGTACACTGAAGCTTTCTTT	CAWRAQGYTEAFF
TRBV15	TRBJ2-7	TRBD1	.	TGTGCCACCAGCATAGGTGGACAGGGTTTTTACGAGCAGTACTTC	CATSIGGQGFYEQYF
TRBV18	TRBJ2-3	.	.	TGTGCCAGCTCACCACCCCGGGTCACGGAAGCTAGCACAGATACGCAGTATTTT	CASSPPRVTEASTDTQYF
TRBV10-1	TRBJ2-5	.	few	TGCGCCAGCAGTGGAGGCAGGGAGGAGACCCAGTACTTC	CASSGGREETQYF
TRBV7-9	TRBJ1-1	TRBD1	.	TGTGCCAGCAGCTTTGGGGACAGGGACGAGCGCACTGAAGCTTTCTTT	CASSFGDRDERTEAFF
TRBV5-1	TRBJ2-1	.	.	TGCGCCAGCAGCTTGGGACAGGCCAGCTCCTACAATGAGCAGTTCTTC	CASSLGQASSYNEQFF
TRBV27	TRBJ2-7	.	.	TGTGCCAGCAGTCCCAGCCCAGGACAGTACGAGCAGTACTTC	CASSPSPGQYEQYF
TRBV19	TRBJ2-4	.	.	TGTGCCAGTAGCCGGGTGGAGGGGGCGAACATTCAGTACTTC	CASSRVEGANIQYF
TRBV11-2	TRBJ2-1	TRBD1	.	TGTGCCAGCAGCTCATTGACTGGACAGGGCGTCAATGAGCAGTTCTTC	CASSSLTGQGVNEQFF
TRBV5-1	TRBJ2-1	TRBD2	many	TGCGCCAGCAGCTTGAGACTAGCGGGACTGGGTGAGCAGTTCTTC	CASSLRLAGLGEQFF
TRBV5-1	TRBJ2-3	TRBD2	.	TGCGCCAGCAGGGAGGGACTAGCGGGACCAGATACGCAGTATTTT	CASREGLAGPDTQYF
TRBV5-5	TRBJ2-7	.	many	TGTGCCAGCAGCTTAAGGGGGAGCTACGAGCAGTACTTC	CASSLRGSYEQYF
TRBV29-1	TRBJ1-2	.	.	TGCAGCGTCTTCGCGGGGGATGCTAACTATGGCTACACCTTC	CSVFAGDANYGYTF
TRBV28	TRBJ2-7	.	.	TGTGCCAGCAGTTTCGGGTTTGGCATATCCTACGAGCAGTACTTC	CASSFGFGISYEQYF
TRBV5-1	TRBJ2-1	TRBD2	.	TGCGCCAGCAGCTTGAGACTAGGGACTACGAACAATGAGCAGTTCTTC	CASSLRLGTTNNEQFF
TRBV5-1	TRBJ2-7	.	.	TGCGCCAGCAGCTTGACAGGGCCCTACGAGCAGTACTTC	CASSLTGPYEQYF
TRBV7-2	TRBJ2-7	.	.	TGTGCCAGCAGCGGGGAAGGTTCGACCTACGAGCAGTACTTC	CASSGEGSTYEQYF
TRBV30	TRBJ2-6	.	few	TGTGCCTGGAGTGTGGGGGGGCCTGGTGGGGCCAACGTCCTGACTTTC	CAWSVGGPGGANVLTF
TRBV19	TRBJ1-5	.	once	TGTGCCAGCCGACAGGCGGGGAGTCAGCCCCAGCATTTT	CASRQAGSQPQHF
TRBV27	TRBJ1-1	.	once	TGTGCCAGCAGTTTTCTCACTGAAGCTTTCTTT	CASSFLTEAFF
TRBV6-5	TRBJ2-7	.	.	TGTGCCAGCAGTTACTCGGACACCTTATCCTACGAGCAGTACTTC	CASSYSDTLSYEQYF
TRBV5-6	TRBJ2-7	TRBD2	.	TGTGCCAGCAGCTTGGTAGCGGGAGACTTCTACGAGCAGTACTTC	CASSLVAGDFYEQYF
TRBV19	TRBJ2-1	.	.	TGTGCCAGTATCATAGCGTCGAGCTCCTACAATGAGCAGTTCTTC	CASIIASSSYNEQFF
TRBV19	TRBJ1-1	.	.	TGTGCCAGTAGTGAGGGGCGCCGGGTGAACACTGAAGCTTTCTTT	CASSEGRRVNTEAFF